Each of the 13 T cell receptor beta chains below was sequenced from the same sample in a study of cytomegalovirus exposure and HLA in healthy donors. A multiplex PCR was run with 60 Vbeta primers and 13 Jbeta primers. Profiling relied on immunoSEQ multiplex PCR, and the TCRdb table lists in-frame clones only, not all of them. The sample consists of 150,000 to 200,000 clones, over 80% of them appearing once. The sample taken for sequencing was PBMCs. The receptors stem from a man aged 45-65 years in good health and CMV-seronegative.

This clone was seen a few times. The CDR3 loop is CASSSIRTGDPYEQYF. The CDR3 nucleotides read TGCGCCAGCAGCTCCATTCGTACGGGGGACCCCTACGAGCAGTACTTC. The chain employs TRBV4-1 and TRBJ2-7; TRBD2 is a possible D gene (6 bases). CDR1 is MGHRA and CDR2 is YSYEKL in the germline V gene. V was trimmed by 5 bases and J by 2 bases, leaving 19 bases between them. There are 16 residues in the CDR3.

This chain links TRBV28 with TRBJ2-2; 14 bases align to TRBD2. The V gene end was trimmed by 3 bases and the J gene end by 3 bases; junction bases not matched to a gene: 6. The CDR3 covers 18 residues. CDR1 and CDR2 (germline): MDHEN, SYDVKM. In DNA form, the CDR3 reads TGTGCCAGCAGTTTGGGACTAGCGGGAGAGGGGTACACCGGGGAGCTGTTTTTT. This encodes CASSLGLAGEGYTGELFF.

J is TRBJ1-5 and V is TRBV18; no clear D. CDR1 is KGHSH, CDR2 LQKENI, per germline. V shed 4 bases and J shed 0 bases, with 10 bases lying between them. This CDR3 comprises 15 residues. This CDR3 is CASSQQETSNQPQHF. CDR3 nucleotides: TGTGCCAGCTCACAACAAGAAACTAGCAATCAGCCCCAGCATTTT.

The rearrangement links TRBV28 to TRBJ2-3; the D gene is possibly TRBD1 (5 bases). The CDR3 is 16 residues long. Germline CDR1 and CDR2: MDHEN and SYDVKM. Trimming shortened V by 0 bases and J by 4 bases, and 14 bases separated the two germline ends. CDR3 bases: TGTGCCAGCAGTTTATGGACCGACAGCGCATCAGATACGCAGTATTTT. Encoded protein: CASSLWTDSASDTQYF.

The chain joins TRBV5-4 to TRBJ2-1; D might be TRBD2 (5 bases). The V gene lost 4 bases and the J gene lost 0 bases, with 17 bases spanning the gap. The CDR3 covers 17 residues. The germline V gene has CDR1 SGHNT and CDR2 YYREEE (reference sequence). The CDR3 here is CASSPAAGESSYNEQFF. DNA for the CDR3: TGTGCCAGCAGCCCTGCGGCCGGGGAGAGCTCCTACAATGAGCAGTTCTTC.

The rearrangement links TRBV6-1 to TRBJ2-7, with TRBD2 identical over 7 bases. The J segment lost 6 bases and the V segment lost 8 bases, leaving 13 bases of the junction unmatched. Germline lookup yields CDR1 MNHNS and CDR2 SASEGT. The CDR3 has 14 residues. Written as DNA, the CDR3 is TGTGCCAGCGTTGCGGGAGACTTGGCCCGCGAGCAGTACTTC. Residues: CASVAGDLAREQYF.

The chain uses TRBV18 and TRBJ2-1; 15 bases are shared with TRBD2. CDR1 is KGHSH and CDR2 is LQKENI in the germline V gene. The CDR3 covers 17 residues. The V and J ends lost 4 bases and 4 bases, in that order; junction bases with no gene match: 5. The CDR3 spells CASSLRGTSGGYNEQFF. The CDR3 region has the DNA TGTGCCAGCTCACTACGAGGGACTAGCGGGGGGTACAATGAGCAGTTCTTC.

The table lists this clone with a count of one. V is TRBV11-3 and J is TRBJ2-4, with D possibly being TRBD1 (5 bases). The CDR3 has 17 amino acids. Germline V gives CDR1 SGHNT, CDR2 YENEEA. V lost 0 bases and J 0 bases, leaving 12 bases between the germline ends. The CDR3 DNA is TGTGCCAGCAGCTTAGATCTTGACAGACTAGCCAAAAACATTCAGTACTTC. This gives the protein CASSLDLDRLAKNIQYF. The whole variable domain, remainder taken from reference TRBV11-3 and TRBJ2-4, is EAGVVQSPRYKIIEKKQPVAFWCNPISGHNTLYWYLQNLGQGPELLIRYENEEAVDDSQLPKDRFSAERLKGVDSTLKIQPAELGDSAVYLCASSLDLDRLAKNIQYFGAGTRLSVL.

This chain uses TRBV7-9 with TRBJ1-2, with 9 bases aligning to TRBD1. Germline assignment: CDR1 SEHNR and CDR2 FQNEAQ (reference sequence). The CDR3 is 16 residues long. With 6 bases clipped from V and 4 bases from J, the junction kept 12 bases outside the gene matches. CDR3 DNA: TGTGCCAGCAGTTCTAACCCGGGACAGGGAGGCTATGGCTACACCTTC. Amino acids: CASSSNPGQGGYGYTF.

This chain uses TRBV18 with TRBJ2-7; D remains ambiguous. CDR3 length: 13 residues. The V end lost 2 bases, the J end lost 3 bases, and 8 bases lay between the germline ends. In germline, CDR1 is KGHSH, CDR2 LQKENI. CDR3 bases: TGTGCCAGCTCACCAGTGGCTGACTACGAGCAGTACTTC. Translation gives CASSPVADYEQYF.

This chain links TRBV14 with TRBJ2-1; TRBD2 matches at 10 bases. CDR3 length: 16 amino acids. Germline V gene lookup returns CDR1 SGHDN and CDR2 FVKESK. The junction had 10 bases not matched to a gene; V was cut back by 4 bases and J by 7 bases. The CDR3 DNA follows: TGTGCCAGCAGCCCCCAAGCGGGGGGGCCGTTGAATGAGCAGTTCTTC. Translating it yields CASSPQAGGPLNEQFF. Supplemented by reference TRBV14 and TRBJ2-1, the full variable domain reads EAGVTQFPSHSVIEKGQTVTLRCDPISGHDNLYWYRRVMGKEIKFLLHFVKESKQDESGMPNNRFLAERTGGTYSTLKVQPAELEDSGVYFCASSPQAGGPLNEQFFGPGTRLTVL.

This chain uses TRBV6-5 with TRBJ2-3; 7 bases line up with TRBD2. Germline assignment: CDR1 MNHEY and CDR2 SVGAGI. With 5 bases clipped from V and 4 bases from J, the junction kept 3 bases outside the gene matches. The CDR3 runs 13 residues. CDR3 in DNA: TGTGCCAGCAGTCGGGGGAGGGCAGATACGCAGTATTTT. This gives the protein CASSRGRADTQYF.

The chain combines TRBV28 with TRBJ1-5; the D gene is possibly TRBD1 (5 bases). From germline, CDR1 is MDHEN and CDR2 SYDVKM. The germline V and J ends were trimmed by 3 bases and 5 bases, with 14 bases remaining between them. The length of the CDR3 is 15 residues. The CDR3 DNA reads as TGTGCCAGCAGTTTGGCAGGGCCGCGATATCAGCCCCAGCATTTT. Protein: CASSLAGPRYQPQHF.